The 13 T cell receptor beta chains given below trace back to one sample, sequenced in a study of CD8+ T cells in alopecia areata. RNA was isolated and reverse transcribed to cDNA, the sequencing template. Profiling relied on immunoSEQ multiplex PCR, and the TCRdb table lists in-frame clones only, not all of them. The table includes 150,000 to 160,000 clones, about 53% detected once. This sample comprised CD8+ T cells sorted from blood, obtained at week 0. All receptors derive from a human donor with alopecia areata.

V gene TRBV30 combines with J gene TRBJ1-5, with a weak D call TRBD1 (6 bases). The germline gives CDR1 GTSNPN, CDR2 SVGIG (reference sequence). CDR3 length: 14 residues. V lost 0 bases and J 7 bases, leaving 13 bases between the germline ends. This CDR3 reads CAWSVTGKGQPQHF. The CDR3 DNA follows: TGTGCCTGGAGTGTAACAGGGAAGGGCCAGCCCCAGCATTTT.

The sample holds a few counts of this clone. This sequence joins TRBV4-3 and TRBJ2-2; D gene ambiguous. The CDR3 contains 15 residues. The ends were cut back, 4 bases at V and 2 bases at J, with 11 bases in the middle. The germline V gene encodes CDR1 LGHNA and CDR2 YSLEER. DNA for the CDR3: TGCGCCAGCAGCCCCGACCACAGCAACACCGGGGAGCTGTTTTTT. Encoded protein: CASSPDHSNTGELFF.

The chain has TRBV30 and TRBJ2-3; perhaps TRBD1 as D (5 bases). The CDR3 is 15 residues long. Germline V gives CDR1 GTSNPN, CDR2 SVGIG (reference sequence). Between the trimmed V and J ends, which lost 1 base and 0 bases, there was a span of 11 bases. The CDR3 is CAWSGQRISTDTQYF. CDR3 DNA sequence: TGTGCCTGGAGTGGACAGAGGATTAGCACAGATACGCAGTATTTT. Full variable domain (missing parts from reference TRBV30 and TRBJ2-3): SQTIHQWPATLVQPVGSPLSLECTVEGTSNPNLYWYRQAAGRGLQLLFYSVGIGQISSEVPQNLSASRPQDRQFILSSKKLLLSDSGFYLCAWSGQRISTDTQYFGPGTRLTVL.

J is TRBJ1-1 and V is TRBV6-5; D gene ambiguous. V gave up 8 bases and J gave up 4 bases, with 11 bases separating them. The CDR3 sequence is 12 residues long. In germline, CDR1 is MNHEY, CDR2 SVGAGI. CDR3: CASGNPTTEAFF. CDR3 DNA: TGTGCCAGCGGTAATCCTACCACTGAAGCTTTCTTT.

The table lists this clone with a few counts. This sample also contains other DNA sequences that code for the same CDR3. The chain couples TRBV29-1 to TRBJ1-2, with D uncertain. The germline CDR1 and CDR2 sequences are SQVTM and ANQGSEA. The V gene lost 4 bases and the J gene lost 4 bases, with 13 bases spanning the gap. This CDR3 has 13 residues. CDR3 loop: CSVVGGEGYGYTF. The CDR3 DNA reads TGCAGCGTTGTAGGTGGGGAGGGCTATGGCTACACCTTC.

The table lists this clone with a few counts. The chain recombines TRBV2 with TRBJ2-5; 8 bases fit TRBD1. Germline V gene lookup returns CDR1 SNHLY and CDR2 FYNNEI. The CDR3 totals 14 residues. Trimming took 1 base from V and 2 from J; bases not matched to a gene: 0. The CDR3 DNA reads as TGTGCCAGCAGTGAAGGGACAGGGCAAGAGACCCAGTACTTC. It translates to CASSEGTGQETQYF.

This sequence joins TRBV28 and TRBJ1-1; D uncertain. In germline, CDR1 is MDHEN, CDR2 SYDVKM. The CDR3 length is 12 residues. V lost 5 bases and J lost 3, with 7 bases in between. CDR3 in amino acids: CASSPFHTEAFF. The CDR3 DNA reads TGTGCCAGCAGTCCCTTTCACACTGAAGCTTTCTTT.

This chain links TRBV28 with TRBJ2-5, with TRBD2 matching 8 bases. V lost 8 bases to trimming and J lost 3 bases; unmatched junction nucleotides: 17. The germline V gene has CDR1 MDHEN and CDR2 SYDVKM. The length of the CDR3 is 17 residues. The CDR3 loop is CASFFGAPRGGEETQYF. In DNA, the CDR3 is TGTGCCAGCTTTTTCGGCGCTCCTCGGGGGGGCGAAGAGACCCAGTACTTC.

The chain has TRBV2 and TRBJ2-1, with TRBD1 as a possible D gene (5 bases). Trimming left V 1 base short and J 0 bases short, with 19 bases between. The CDR3 consists of 19 residues. CDR1 is SNHLY and CDR2 is FYNNEI in the germline V gene. The DNA of the CDR3 is TGTGCCAGCAGTGAAGGGATATCACAGGTCACAAGCTCCTACAATGAGCAGTTCTTC. Its translation is CASSEGISQVTSSYNEQFF.

CDR3 DNA sequence: TGTGCCAGTAGTCTCGGGAACTATGAGCAGTTCTTC. Its translation is CASSLGNYEQFF. This chain links TRBV19 with TRBJ2-1; the D gene is possibly TRBD2 (5 bases). This CDR3 region has 12 residues. Per germline, CDR1 LNHDA and CDR2 SQIVND (reference sequence). V was clipped by 5 bases and J by 8 bases, with 10 bases between them.

The V gene is TRBV29-1, the J gene TRBJ2-1; 9 bases match TRBD1. This CDR3 spans 16 amino acids. V was pared by 3 bases and J by 4 bases, with 10 bases of the junction left unmatched. Germline V gives CDR1 SQVTM, CDR2 ANQGSEA. The CDR3 here is CSVEGDRDRAYNEQFF. The CDR3 nucleotides read TGCAGCGTTGAGGGAGACCGGGACAGGGCTTACAATGAGCAGTTCTTC.

A few counts support this clone. The V call is TRBV27, the J call TRBJ2-7; 8 nucleotides match TRBD1. Germline lookup yields CDR1 MNHEY and CDR2 SMNVEV (reference sequence). V trimming: 5 bases; J trimming: 2 bases; junction bases outside the gene matches: 2. This CDR3 has 13 amino acids. CDR3 bases: TGTGCCAGCAGTATACAGGGGGCCTACGAGCAGTACTTC. The encoded protein is CASSIQGAYEQYF.

V usage is TRBV11-2 and J usage is TRBJ2-5, with D possibly TRBD1 on 6 matching bases. Germline CDR1 SGHAT, CDR2 FQNNGV. The CDR3 spans 15 residues. Trimming took 2 bases from V and 1 from J, leaving 11 bases between them. As DNA, the CDR3 is TGTGCCAGCAGCTTACCGGACAGCATCCAAGAGACCCAGTACTTC. It specifies CASSLPDSIQETQYF.